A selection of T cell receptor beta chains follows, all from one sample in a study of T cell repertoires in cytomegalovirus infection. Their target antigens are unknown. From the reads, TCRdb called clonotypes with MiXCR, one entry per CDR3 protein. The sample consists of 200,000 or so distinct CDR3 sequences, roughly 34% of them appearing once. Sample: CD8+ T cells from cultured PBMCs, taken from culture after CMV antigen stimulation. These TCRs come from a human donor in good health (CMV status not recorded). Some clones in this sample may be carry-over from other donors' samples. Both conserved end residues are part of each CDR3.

cdr3_aa: CASSPPGGWAEAFF; cdr3_length: 14; v_call: TRBV7-2; j_call: TRBJ1-1
cdr3_aa: CASSLEGQGTPSTDTQYF; cdr3_length: 18; v_call: TRBV11-2; j_call: TRBJ2-3
cdr3_aa: CASSPRDRGVDYGYTF; cdr3_length: 16; v_call: TRBV7-8; j_call: TRBJ1-2
cdr3_aa: CASSQGPRTIRTPDTQYF; cdr3_length: 18; v_call: TRBV4-1; j_call: TRBJ2-3
cdr3_aa: CASSYSGDSTIYF; cdr3_length: 13; v_call: TRBV6-5; j_call: TRBJ1-3
cdr3_aa: CASSLGPASGSRTGELFF; cdr3_length: 18; v_call: TRBV28; j_call: TRBJ2-2
cdr3_aa: CASSGSGSTTEQYF; cdr3_length: 14; v_call: TRBV5-1; j_call: TRBJ2-7
cdr3_aa: CASSVPGGNTGELFF; cdr3_length: 15; v_call: TRBV7-4; j_call: TRBJ2-2
cdr3_aa: CASSSTALNGYTF; cdr3_length: 13; v_call: TRBV7-9; j_call: TRBJ1-2
cdr3_aa: CASSFTVQPSYEQYF; cdr3_length: 15; v_call: TRBV11-2; j_call: TRBJ2-7
cdr3_aa: CASSYGRGQVNTEAFF; cdr3_length: 16; v_call: TRBV6-5; j_call: TRBJ1-1
cdr3_aa: CALERTGVSYGYTF; cdr3_length: 14; v_call: TRBV7-9; j_call: TRBJ1-2
cdr3_aa: CASTAGRKSSYEQYF; cdr3_length: 15; v_call: TRBV19; j_call: TRBJ2-7
cdr3_aa: CASSLLGTSNTGELFF; cdr3_length: 16; v_call: TRBV7-6; j_call: TRBJ2-2
cdr3_aa: CASSKGGTNEKLFF; cdr3_length: 14; v_call: TRBV7-9; j_call: TRBJ1-4
cdr3_aa: CASKAARGRVREQYF; cdr3_length: 15; v_call: TRBV7-2; j_call: TRBJ2-7
cdr3_aa: CASSGAGAPYNEQFF; cdr3_length: 15; v_call: TRBV27; j_call: TRBJ2-1
cdr3_aa: CASSVGLPDRAVVGVAFNEQFF; cdr3_length: 22; v_call: TRBV6-1; j_call: TRBJ2-1
cdr3_aa: CSVVDSGNTIYF; cdr3_length: 12; v_call: TRBV20-1; j_call: TRBJ1-3
cdr3_aa: CASSPIVREGQNEQFF; cdr3_length: 16; v_call: TRBV12-3/TRBV12-4; j_call: TRBJ2-1
cdr3_aa: CASSQDPTAGELFF; cdr3_length: 14; v_call: TRBV4-2; j_call: TRBJ2-2
cdr3_aa: CASSLGGPNEKLFF; cdr3_length: 14; v_call: TRBV12-3/TRBV12-4; j_call: TRBJ1-4
cdr3_aa: CAAGRMNTEAFF; cdr3_length: 12; v_call: TRBV10-3; j_call: TRBJ1-1
cdr3_aa: CASSIGQFNQPQHF; cdr3_length: 14; v_call: TRBV19; j_call: TRBJ1-5